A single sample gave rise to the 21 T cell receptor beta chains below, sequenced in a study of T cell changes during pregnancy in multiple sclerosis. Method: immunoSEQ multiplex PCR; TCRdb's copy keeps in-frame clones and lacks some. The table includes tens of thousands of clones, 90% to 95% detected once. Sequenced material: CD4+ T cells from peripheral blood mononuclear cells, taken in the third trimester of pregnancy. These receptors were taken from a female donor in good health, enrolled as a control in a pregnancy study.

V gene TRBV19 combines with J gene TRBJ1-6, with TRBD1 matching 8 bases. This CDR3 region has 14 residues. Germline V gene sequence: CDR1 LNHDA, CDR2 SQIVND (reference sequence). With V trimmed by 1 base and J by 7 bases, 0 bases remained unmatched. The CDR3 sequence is CASSIGQGNSPLHF. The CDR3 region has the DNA TGTGCCAGTAGTATAGGACAGGGGAATTCACCCCTCCACTTT. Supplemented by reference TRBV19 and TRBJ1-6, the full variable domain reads DGGITQSPKYLFRKEGQNVTLSCEQNLNHDAMYWYRQDPGQGLRLIYYSQIVNDFQKGDIAEGYSVSREKKESFPLTVTSAQKNPTAFYLCASSIGQGNSPLHFGNGTRLTVT.

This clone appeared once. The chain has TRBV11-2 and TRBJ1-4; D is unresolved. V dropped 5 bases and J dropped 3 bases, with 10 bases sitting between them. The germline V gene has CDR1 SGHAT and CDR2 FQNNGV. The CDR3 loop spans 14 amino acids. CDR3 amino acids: CASSDRTANEKLFF. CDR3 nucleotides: TGTGCCAGCAGCGATCGTACTGCTAATGAAAAACTGTTTTTT.

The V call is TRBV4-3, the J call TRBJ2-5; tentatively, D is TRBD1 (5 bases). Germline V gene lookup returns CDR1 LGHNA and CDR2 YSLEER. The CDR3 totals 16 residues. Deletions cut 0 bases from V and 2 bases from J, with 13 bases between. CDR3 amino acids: CASSQEVGQGQETQYF. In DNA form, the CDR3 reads TGCGCCAGCAGCCAAGAGGTCGGGCAGGGTCAAGAGACCCAGTACTTC.

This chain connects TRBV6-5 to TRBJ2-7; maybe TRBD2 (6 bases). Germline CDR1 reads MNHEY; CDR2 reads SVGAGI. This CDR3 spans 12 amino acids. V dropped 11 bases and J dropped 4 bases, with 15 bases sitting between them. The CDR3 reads CAAGRRGYEQYF. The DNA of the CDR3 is TGTGCCGCCGGACGGCGGGGTTACGAGCAGTACTTC.

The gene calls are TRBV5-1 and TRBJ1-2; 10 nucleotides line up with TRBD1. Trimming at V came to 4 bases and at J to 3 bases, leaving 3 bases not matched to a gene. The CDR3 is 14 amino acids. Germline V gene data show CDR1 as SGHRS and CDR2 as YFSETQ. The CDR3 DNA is TGCGCCAGCAGCGTGGACAGGGGGGACTATGGCTACACCTTC. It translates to CASSVDRGDYGYTF. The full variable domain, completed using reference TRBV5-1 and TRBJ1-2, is KAGVTQTPRYLIKTRGQQVTLSCSPISGHRSVSWYQQTPGQGLQFLFEYFSETQRNKGNFPGRFSGRQFSNSRSEMNVSTLELGDSALYLCASSVDRGDYGYTFGSGTRLTVV.

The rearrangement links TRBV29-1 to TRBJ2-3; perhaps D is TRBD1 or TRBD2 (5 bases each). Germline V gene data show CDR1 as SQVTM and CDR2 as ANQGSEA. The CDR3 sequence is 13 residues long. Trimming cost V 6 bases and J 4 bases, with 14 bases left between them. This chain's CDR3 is CSVEQVGADTQYF. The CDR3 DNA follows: TGCAGCGTAGAACAGGTGGGAGCAGATACGCAGTATTTT.

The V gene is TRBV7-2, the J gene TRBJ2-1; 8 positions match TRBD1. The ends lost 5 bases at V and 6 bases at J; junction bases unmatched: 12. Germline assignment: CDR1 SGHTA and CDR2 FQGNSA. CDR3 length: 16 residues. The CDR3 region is CASSVRARDRINEQFF. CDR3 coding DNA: TGTGCCAGCAGCGTACGTGCCCGGGACAGGATCAATGAGCAGTTCTTC.

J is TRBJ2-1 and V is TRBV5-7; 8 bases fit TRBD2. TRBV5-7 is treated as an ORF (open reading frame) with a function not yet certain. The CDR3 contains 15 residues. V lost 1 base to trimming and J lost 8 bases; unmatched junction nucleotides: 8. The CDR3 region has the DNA TGTGCCAGCAGCTTGCAAGGGGGTAGCGGGGATGAGCAGTTCTTC. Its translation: CASSLQGGSGDEQFF.

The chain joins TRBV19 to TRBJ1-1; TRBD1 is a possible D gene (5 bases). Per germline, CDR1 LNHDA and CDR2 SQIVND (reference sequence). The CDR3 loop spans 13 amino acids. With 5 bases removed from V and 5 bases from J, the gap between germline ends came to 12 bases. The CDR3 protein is CASSGAGWTEAFF. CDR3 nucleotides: TGTGCCAGTAGTGGAGCAGGGTGGACTGAAGCTTTCTTT.

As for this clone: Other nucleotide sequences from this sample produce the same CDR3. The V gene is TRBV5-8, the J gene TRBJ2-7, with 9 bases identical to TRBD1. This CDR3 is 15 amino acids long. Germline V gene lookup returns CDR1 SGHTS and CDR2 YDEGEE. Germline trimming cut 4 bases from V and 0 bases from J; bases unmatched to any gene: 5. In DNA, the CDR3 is TGTGCCAGCAGCCTGGGACAGGGCCTCTCCTACGAGCAGTACTTC. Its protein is CASSLGQGLSYEQYF.

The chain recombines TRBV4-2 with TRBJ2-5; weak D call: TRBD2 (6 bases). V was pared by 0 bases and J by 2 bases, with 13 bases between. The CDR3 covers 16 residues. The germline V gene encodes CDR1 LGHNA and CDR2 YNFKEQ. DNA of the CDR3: TGTGCCAGCAGCCAAGAGCGGGGCAAGTTGCAAGAGACCCAGTACTTC. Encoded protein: CASSQERGKLQETQYF.

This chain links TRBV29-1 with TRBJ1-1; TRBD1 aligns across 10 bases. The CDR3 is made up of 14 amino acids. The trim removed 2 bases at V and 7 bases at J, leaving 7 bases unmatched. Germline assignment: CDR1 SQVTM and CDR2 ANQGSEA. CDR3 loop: CSVESRDRGLEAFF. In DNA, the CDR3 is TGCAGCGTTGAAAGCCGGGACAGGGGCCTTGAAGCTTTCTTT.

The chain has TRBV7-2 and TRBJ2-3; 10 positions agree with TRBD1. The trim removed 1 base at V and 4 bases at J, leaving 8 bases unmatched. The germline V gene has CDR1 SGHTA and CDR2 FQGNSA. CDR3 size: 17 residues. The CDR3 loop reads CASSLVGTGAFADTQYF. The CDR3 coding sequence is TGTGCCAGCAGCTTAGTTGGGACAGGGGCCTTCGCAGATACGCAGTATTTT.

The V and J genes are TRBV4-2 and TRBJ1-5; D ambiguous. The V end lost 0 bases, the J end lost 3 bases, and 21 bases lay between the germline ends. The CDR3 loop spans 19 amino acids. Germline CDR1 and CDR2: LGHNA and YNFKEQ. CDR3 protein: CASSQDMRQRGGFNQPQHF. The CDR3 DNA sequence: TGTGCCAGCAGCCAAGATATGCGGCAAAGAGGAGGATTCAATCAGCCCCAGCATTTT.

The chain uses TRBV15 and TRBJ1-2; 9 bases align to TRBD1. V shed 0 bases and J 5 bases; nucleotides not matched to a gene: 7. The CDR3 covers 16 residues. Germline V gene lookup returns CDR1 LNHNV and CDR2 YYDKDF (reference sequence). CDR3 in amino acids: CATSRDPGQGTYGYTF. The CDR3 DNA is TGTGCCACCAGCAGAGATCCCGGACAGGGGACGTATGGCTACACCTTC.

The CDR3 nucleotides are TGTGCCAGTAGTATAGTGGAGACAGGGGGTGGTCAGCCCCAGCATTTT. As protein: CASSIVETGGGQPQHF. This chain joins TRBV19 and TRBJ1-5, with 9 bases identical to TRBD1. Unmatched junction bases numbered 7, after V lost 1 base and J lost 6 bases. Germline CDR1 and CDR2: LNHDA and SQIVND (reference sequence). The length of the CDR3 is 16 residues.

DNA for the CDR3: TGTGCCAGCAGCTTAGCCCAGGGGAATGAAAAACTGTTTTTT. Encoded protein: CASSLAQGNEKLFF. The chain employs TRBV7-9 and TRBJ1-4; D possibly corresponds to TRBD1 (6 bases). CDR1 is SEHNR and CDR2 is FQNEAQ in the germline V gene (reference sequence). There are 14 residues in the CDR3. Trimming removed 0 bases from V and 5 bases from J, with 7 bases in between.

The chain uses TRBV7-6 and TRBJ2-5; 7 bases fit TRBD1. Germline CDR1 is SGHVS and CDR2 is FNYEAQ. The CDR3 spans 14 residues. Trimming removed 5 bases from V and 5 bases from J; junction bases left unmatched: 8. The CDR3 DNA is TGTGCCAGCAGCATTGGGACAGTTGGCGAGACCCAGTACTTC. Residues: CASSIGTVGETQYF.

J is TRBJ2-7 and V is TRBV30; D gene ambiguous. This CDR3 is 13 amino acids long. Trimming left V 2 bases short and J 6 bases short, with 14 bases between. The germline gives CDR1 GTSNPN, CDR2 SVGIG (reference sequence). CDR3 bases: TGTGCCTGGAGTAGACTCACCCCGGGCGAGCAGTACTTC. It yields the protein CAWSRLTPGEQYF.

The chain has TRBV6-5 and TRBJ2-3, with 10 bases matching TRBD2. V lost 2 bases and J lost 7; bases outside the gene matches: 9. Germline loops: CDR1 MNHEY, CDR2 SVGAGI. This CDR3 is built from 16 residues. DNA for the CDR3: TGTGCCAGCAGTTACGCTAGCGGGGGTACCGTGAATACGCAGTATTTT. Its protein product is CASSYASGGTVNTQYF.

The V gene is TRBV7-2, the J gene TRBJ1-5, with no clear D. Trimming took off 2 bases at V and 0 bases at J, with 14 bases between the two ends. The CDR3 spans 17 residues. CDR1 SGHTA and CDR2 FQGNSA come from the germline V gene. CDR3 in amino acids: CASSLLGRVYSNQPQHF. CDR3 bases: TGTGCCAGCAGCTTATTGGGGAGAGTTTATAGCAATCAGCCCCAGCATTTT.